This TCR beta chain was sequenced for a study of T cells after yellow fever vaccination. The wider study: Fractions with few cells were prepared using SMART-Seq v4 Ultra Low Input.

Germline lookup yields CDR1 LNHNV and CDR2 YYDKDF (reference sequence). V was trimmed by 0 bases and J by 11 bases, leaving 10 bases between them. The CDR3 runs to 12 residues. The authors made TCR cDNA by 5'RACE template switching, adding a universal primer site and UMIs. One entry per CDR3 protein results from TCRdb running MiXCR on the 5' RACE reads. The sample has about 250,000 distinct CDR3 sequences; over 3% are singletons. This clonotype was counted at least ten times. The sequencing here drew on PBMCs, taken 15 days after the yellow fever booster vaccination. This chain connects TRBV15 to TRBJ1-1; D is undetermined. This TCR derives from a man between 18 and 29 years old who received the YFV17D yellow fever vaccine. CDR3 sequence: CATSRDRGAAFF. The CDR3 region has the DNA TGTGCCACCAGCAGAGATCGGGGAGCGGCTTTCTTT.